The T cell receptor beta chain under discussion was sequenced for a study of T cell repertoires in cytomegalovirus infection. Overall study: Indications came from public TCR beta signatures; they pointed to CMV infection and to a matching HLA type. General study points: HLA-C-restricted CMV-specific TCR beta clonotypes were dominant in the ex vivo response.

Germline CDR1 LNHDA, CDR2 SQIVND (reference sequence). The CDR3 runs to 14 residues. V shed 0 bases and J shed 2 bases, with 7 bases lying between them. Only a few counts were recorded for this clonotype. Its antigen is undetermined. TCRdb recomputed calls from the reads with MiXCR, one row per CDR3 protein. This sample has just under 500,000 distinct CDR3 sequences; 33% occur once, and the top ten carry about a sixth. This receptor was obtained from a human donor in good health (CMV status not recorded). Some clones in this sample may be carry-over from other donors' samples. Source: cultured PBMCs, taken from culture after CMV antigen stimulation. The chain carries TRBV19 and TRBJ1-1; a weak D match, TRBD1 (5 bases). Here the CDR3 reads CASSIEGVNTEAFF. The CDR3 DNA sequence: TGTGCCAGTAGTATAGAGGGGGTAAACACTGAAGCTTTCTTT.